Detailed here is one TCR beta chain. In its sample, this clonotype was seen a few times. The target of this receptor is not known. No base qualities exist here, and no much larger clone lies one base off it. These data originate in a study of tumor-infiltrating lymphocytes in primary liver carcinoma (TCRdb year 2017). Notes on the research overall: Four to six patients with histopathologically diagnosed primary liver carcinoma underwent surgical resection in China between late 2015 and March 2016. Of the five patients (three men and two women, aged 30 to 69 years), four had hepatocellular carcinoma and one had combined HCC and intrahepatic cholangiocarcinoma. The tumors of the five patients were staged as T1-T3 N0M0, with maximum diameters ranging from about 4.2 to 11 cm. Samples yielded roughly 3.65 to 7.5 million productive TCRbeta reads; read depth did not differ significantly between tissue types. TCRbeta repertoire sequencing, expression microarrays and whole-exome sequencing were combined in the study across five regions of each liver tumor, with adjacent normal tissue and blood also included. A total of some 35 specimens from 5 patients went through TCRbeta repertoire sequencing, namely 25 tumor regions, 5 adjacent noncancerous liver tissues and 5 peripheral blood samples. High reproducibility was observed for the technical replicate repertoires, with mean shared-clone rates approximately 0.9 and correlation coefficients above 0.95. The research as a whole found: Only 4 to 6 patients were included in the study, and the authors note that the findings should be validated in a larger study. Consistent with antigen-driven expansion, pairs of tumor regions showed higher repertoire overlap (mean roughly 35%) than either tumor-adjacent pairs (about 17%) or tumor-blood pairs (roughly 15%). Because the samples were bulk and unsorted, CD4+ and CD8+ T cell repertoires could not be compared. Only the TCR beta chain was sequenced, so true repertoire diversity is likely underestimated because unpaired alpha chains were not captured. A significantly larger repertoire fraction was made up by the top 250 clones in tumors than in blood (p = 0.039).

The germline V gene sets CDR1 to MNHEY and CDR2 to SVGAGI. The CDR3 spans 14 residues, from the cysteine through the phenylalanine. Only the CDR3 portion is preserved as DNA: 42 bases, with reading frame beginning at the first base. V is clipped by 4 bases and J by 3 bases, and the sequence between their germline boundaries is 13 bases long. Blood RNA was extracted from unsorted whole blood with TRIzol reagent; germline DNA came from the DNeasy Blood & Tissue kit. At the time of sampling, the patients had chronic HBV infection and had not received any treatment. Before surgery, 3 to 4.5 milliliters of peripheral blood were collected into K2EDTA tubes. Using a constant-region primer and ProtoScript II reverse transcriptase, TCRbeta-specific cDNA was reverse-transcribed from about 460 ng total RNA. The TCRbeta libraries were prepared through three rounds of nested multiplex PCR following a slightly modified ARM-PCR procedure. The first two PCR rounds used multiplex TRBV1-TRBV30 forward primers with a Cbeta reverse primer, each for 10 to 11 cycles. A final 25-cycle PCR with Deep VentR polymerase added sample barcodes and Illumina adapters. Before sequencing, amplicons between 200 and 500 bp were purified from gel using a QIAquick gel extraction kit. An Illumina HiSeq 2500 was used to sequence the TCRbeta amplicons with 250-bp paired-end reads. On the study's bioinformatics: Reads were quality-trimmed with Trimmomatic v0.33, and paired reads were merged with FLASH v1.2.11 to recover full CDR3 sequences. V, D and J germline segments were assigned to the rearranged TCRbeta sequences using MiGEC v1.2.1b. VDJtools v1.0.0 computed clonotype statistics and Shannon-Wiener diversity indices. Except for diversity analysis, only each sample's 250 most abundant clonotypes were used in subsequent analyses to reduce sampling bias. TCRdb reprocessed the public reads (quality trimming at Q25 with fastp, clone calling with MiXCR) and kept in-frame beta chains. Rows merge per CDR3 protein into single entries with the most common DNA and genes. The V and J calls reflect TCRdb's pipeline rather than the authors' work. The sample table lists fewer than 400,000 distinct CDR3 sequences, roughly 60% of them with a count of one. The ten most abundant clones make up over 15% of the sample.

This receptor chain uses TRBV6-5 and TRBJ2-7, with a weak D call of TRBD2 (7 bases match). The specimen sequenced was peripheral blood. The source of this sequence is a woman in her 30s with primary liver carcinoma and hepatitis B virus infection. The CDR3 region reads CASSSLGGRYEQYF. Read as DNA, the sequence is TGTGCCAGCAGTTCCCTCGGGGGGCGCTACGAGCAGTACTTC.